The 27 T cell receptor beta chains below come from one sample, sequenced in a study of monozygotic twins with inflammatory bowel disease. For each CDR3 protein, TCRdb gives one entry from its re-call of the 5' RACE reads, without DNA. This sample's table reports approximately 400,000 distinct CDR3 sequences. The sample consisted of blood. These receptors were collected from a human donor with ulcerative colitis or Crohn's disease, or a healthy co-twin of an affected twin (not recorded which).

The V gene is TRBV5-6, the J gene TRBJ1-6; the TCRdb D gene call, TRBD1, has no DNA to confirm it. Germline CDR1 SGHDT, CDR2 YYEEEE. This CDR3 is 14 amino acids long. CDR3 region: CASSSAQRGSPLHF. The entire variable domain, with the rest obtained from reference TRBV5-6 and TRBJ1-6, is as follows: DAGVTQSPTHLIKTRGQQVTLRCSPKSGHDTVSWYQQALGQGPQFIFQYYEEEERQRGNFPDRFSGHQFPNYSSELNVNALLLGDSALYLCASSSAQRGSPLHFGNGTRLTVT.

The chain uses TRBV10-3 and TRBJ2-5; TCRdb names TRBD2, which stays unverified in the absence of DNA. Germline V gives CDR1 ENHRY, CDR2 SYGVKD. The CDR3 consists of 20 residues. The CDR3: CAISEITPQKGLALQETQYF.

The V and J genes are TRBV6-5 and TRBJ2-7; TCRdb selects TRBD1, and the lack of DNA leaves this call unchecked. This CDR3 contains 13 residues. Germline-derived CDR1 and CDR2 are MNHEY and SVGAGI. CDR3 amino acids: CASSPGFVTEQYF.

The CDR3 region is CSVAGGDEKLFF. The chain uses TRBV29-1 and TRBJ1-4. The CDR3 contains 12 residues. Germline V CDR1 and CDR2: SQVTM, ANQGSEA.

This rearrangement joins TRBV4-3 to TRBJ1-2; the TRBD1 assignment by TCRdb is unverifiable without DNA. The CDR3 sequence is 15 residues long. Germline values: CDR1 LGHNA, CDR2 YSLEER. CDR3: CASSQDSGTGVGYTF.

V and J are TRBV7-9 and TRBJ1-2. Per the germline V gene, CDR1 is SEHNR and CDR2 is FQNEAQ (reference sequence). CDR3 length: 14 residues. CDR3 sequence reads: CASSLETEGYGYTF. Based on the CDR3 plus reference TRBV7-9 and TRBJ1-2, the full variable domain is DTGVSQNPRHKITKRGQNVTFRCDPISEHNRLYWYRQTLGQGPEFLTYFQNEAQLEKSRLLSDRFSAERPKGSFSTLEIQRTEQGDSAMYLCASSLETEGYGYTFGSGTRLTVV.

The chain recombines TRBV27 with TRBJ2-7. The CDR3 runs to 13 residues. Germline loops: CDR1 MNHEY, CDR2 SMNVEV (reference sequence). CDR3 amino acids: CASSFPIDYEQYF.

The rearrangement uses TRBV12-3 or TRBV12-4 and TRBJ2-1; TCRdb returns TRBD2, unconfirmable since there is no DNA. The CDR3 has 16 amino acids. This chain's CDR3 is CASSPGGSGGVGEQYF.

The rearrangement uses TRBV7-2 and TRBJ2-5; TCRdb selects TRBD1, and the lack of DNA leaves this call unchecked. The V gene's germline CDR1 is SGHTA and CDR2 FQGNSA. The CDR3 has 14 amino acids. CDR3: CASSRQGAGETQYF.

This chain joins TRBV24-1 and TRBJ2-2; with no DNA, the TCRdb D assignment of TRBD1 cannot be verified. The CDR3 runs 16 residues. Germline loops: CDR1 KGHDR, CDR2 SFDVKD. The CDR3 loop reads CATSETGTGNTGELFF.

CDR3 sequence: CASSLWTAPYEQYF. This rearrangement joins TRBV28 to TRBJ2-7. CDR3 size: 14 residues. Germline V gene data show CDR1 as MDHEN and CDR2 as SYDVKM.

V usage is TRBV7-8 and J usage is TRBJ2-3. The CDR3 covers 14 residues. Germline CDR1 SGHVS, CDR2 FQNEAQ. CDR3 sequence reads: CASSLEWSEDTQYF.

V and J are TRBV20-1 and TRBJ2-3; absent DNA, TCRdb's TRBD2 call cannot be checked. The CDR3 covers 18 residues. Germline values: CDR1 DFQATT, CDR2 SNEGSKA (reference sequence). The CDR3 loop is CSALRLAGGPRGTDTQYF.

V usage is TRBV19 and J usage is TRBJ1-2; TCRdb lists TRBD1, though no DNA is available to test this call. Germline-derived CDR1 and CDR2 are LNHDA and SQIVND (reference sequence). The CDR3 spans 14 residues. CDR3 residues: CASRSAPGSYGYTF.

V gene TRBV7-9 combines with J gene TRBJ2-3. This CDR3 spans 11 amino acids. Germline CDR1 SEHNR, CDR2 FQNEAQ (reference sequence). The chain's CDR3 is CASSKLDTQYF.

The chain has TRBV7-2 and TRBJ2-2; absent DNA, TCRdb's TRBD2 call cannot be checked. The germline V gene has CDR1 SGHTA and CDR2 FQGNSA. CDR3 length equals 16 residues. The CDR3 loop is CASSYTSGMNTGELFF. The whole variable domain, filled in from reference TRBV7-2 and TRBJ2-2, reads GAGVSQSPSNKVTEKGKDVELRCDPISGHTALYWYRQSLGQGLEFLIYFQGNSAPDKSGLPSDRFSAERTGGSVSTLTIQRTQQEDSAVYLCASSYTSGMNTGELFFGEGSRLTVL.

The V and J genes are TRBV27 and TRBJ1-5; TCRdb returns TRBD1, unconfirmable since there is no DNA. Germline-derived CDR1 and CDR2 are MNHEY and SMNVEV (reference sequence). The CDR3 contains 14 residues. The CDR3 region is CASSPLQGAQPQHF.

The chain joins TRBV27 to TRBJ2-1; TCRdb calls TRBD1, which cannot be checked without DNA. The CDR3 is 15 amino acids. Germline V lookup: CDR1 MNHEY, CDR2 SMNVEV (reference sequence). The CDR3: CASPSGQGNVSEQFF.

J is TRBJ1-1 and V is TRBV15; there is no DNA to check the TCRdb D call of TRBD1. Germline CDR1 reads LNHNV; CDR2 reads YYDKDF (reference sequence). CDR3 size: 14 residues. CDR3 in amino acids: CATSLTQGNTEAFF.

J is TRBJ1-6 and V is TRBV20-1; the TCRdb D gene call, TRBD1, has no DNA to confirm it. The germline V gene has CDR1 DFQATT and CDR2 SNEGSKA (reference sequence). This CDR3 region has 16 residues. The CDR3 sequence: CSAEPISGQGLSPLHF.

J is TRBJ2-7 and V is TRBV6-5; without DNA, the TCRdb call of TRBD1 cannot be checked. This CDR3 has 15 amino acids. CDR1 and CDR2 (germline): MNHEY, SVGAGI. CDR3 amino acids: CASSSGQGISYEQYF.

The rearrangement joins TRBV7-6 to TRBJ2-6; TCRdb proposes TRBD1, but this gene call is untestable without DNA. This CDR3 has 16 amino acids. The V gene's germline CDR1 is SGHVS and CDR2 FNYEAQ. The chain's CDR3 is CASSLQGASGANVLTF.

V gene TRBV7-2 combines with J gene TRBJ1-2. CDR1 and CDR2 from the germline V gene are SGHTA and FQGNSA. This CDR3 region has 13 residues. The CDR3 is CASSSTANYGYTF.

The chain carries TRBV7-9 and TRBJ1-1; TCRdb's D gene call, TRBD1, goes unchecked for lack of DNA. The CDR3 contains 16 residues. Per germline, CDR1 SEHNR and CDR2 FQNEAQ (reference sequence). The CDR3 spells CASSPRQGAAKTEAFF.

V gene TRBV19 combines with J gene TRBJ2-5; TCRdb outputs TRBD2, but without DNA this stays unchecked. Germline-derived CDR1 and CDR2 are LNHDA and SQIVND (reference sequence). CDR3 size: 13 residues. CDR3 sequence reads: CASSIGREETQYF.

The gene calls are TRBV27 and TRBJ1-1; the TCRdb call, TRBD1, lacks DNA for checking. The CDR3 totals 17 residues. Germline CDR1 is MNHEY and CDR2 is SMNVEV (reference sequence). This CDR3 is CASTTGQGVSLSTEAFF.

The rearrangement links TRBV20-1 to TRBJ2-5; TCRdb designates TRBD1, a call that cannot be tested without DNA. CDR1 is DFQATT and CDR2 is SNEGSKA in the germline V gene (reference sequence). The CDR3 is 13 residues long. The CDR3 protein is CSARVRGWETQYF.